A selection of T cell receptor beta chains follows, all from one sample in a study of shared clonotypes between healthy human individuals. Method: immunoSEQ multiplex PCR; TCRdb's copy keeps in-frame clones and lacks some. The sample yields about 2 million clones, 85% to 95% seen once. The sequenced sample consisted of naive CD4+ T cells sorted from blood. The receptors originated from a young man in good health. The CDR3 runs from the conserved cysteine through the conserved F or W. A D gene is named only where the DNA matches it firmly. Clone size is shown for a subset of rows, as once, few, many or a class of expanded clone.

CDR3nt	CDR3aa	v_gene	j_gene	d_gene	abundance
TGTGCCAGCAGTCTGATAATAGGGACAGGGGGCCCCGGGGAGCTGTTTTTT	CASSLIIGTGGPGELFF	TRBV28	TRBJ2-2	TRBD1	-
TGTGCCAGCAGCGTAGTGTTTGGGGACAGGGGGGACAATGAGCAGTTCTTC	CASSVVFGDRGDNEQFF	TRBV9	TRBJ2-1	TRBD1	-
TGTGCCAGCAGCTTCGGACTAGCGGGAACCTATGAGCAGTTCTTC	CASSFGLAGTYEQFF	TRBV7-2	TRBJ2-1	TRBD2	-
TGTGCCATCAACCGGGACGGGAGAGATACGCAGTATTTT	CAINRDGRDTQYF	TRBV10-3	TRBJ2-3	-	-
TGTGCCAGCAGTGCGAAGACAGGGGCGGTATTCTATGGCTACACCTTC	CASSAKTGAVFYGYTF	TRBV6-1	TRBJ1-2	TRBD1	few
TGTGCCAGCAGTCCATTTGGTGGCGAGCAGTACTTC	CASSPFGGEQYF	TRBV6-5	TRBJ2-7	-	once
TGTGCCAGCAGTCAACCAGGGACAGGGGGATCCTACGAGCAGTACTTC	CASSQPGTGGSYEQYF	TRBV28	TRBJ2-7	TRBD1	-
TGCAGCGTTGGAGACGGGGCTGGCTACACCTTC	CSVGDGAGYTF	TRBV29-1	TRBJ1-2	-	-
TGTGCCAGTAGTCCAAGACTAGCGGGGGGGCCTGCCACCGGGGAGCTGTTTTTT	CASSPRLAGGPATGELFF	TRBV19	TRBJ2-2	TRBD2	-
TGTGCCAGCAGCGGCCCGAGGGAAGCAGGGAATGAGCAGTTCTTC	CASSGPREAGNEQFF	TRBV9	TRBJ2-1	-	-
TGTGCCAGCAGTTACGGGGACTTCAACACCGGGGAGCTGTTTTTT	CASSYGDFNTGELFF	TRBV6-5	TRBJ2-2	-	-
TGTGCCACCAGCGCTGCAGTCCTAGCGAACCTCAATGAGCAGTTCTTC	CATSAAVLANLNEQFF	TRBV15	TRBJ2-1	-	once
TGTGCCAGCAGCCCGGCCGGGACAGGGATTGGTGGAAACTATGGCTACACCTTC	CASSPAGTGIGGNYGYTF	TRBV9	TRBJ1-2	TRBD1	-
TGTGCCATCAGTGAGTCGCCCTCAGTGAGTGGAAACACCATATATTTT	CAISESPSVSGNTIYF	TRBV10-3	TRBJ1-3	-	-
TGTGCCAGCAGTCCCGGGACTCCTGGTGAGACCCAGTACTTC	CASSPGTPGETQYF	TRBV6-5	TRBJ2-5	-	-
TGTGCCAGCAGCTCGGATCGGGCTACAGATACGCAGTATTTT	CASSSDRATDTQYF	TRBV7-9	TRBJ2-3	-	-
TGCGCCAGCAGTGAGACAGCGGGAGGGCCACACGAGCAGTACTTC	CASSETAGGPHEQYF	TRBV10-1	TRBJ2-7	TRBD2	-
TGTGCCAGCAGCCCTGGACTAGCGGGCTACGAGCAGTACTTC	CASSPGLAGYEQYF	TRBV7-2	TRBJ2-7	TRBD2	-
TGTGCCAGCATCAGTACAGGGGAAATTAACAATTCCTACGAGCAGTACTTC	CASISTGEINNSYEQYF	TRBV28	TRBJ2-7	TRBD1	-
TGTGCCAGCAGTCCGGAGTCGTCCGTGTACAATGAGCAGTTCTTC	CASSPESSVYNEQFF	TRBV6-5	TRBJ2-1	-	-
TGTGCCAGCAGTTTATACGCGGATGGGCCCCTCCACTTT	CASSLYADGPLHF	TRBV28	TRBJ1-6	-	-
TGTGCCAGCAGCTCTAGACAGGGAATTTACAATGAGCAGTTCTTC	CASSSRQGIYNEQFF	TRBV7-2	TRBJ2-1	TRBD1	-
TGTGCCAGCAGCCAGACAGGTCATGAAAAACTGTTTTTT	CASSQTGHEKLFF	TRBV6-6	TRBJ1-4	-	-
TGTGCCAGCAGTAACGGGGCCGGGAACGAGCAGTACTTC	CASSNGAGNEQYF	TRBV6-5	TRBJ2-7	-	-
TGCGCCAGCAGCCTCCAAGGGCTAGCGGGAGCGGATACGCAGTATTTT	CASSLQGLAGADTQYF	TRBV4-3	TRBJ2-3	TRBD2	-
TGTGCCAGCAGTTCCGGCCTCCCAGGCGGAGCTTTCTTT	CASSSGLPGGAFF	TRBV28	TRBJ1-1	-	-
TGTGCCAGCAGCCCGGACAGATCCTATGGCTACACCTTC	CASSPDRSYGYTF	TRBV5-4	TRBJ1-2	-	-
TGTGCCAGCTCACCACTGGCCAGGGGGCTCAACGAGCAGTACTTC	CASSPLARGLNEQYF	TRBV18	TRBJ2-7	TRBD1	-
TGTGCCAGCAGCTTATATGTACCTGATACGCAGTATTTT	CASSLYVPDTQYF	TRBV7-9	TRBJ2-3	-	-
TGTGCCAGAAGCCGAGAGGAACCGGGGACGGGACTATACGAGCAGTACTTC	CARSREEPGTGLYEQYF	TRBV7-5	TRBJ2-7	-	-
TGTGCTAGTGGTTTGCTCCGGGACGGTAATCAGCCCCAGCATTTT	CASGLLRDGNQPQHF	TRBV12-5	TRBJ1-5	-	-
TGTGCCAGCAGTTCGCAGGGACAGAAGGAGGATGGCTACACCTTC	CASSSQGQKEDGYTF	TRBV6-5	TRBJ1-2	TRBD1	-
TGTGCCAGCAGCTCACCGGGTGGAAACACCATATATTTT	CASSSPGGNTIYF	TRBV11-2	TRBJ1-3	-	-
TGTGCCAGCAGTTTATGGGGGGCGTACAATGAGCAGTTCTTC	CASSLWGAYNEQFF	TRBV27	TRBJ2-1	-	few
TGTGCCATCAGTGAGTCGATTGGGACTAGCGGTCCCTACGAGCAGTACTTC	CAISESIGTSGPYEQYF	TRBV10-3	TRBJ2-7	TRBD2	-
TGCGCCAGCAGCGGCGGGGAATTCAATTCACCCCTCCACTTT	CASSGGEFNSPLHF	TRBV5-1	TRBJ1-6	-	-
TGTGCCAGCAGCCCTCGGGTCTTCCTTAATCCAAACTATGGCTACACCTTC	CASSPRVFLNPNYGYTF	TRBV13	TRBJ1-2	-	-
TGCGCCAGCAGCAGCGGGAACACCGGGGAGCTGTTTTTT	CASSSGNTGELFF	TRBV5-1	TRBJ2-2	-	-
TGTGCCCGCGTAAACAGGGGGCAGGGTGGCTACACCTTC	CARVNRGQGGYTF	TRBV30	TRBJ1-2	TRBD1	once
TGTGCCAGCAGCCAAGGGTCGAGAGCTCGGCGGGAGACCCAGTACTTC	CASSQGSRARRETQYF	TRBV14	TRBJ2-5	-	-
TGTGCCAGCGGTAGCGGGAGCACAGATACGCAGTATTTT	CASGSGSTDTQYF	TRBV9	TRBJ2-3	TRBD2	-
TGTGCCAGCAGCTCCCCGAACACAGATACGCAGTATTTT	CASSSPNTDTQYF	TRBV28	TRBJ2-3	-	-
TGTGCCAGCACCGTCGGGACTAGCGGGAGGAGGGGAGCCAAAAACATTCAGTACTTC	CASTVGTSGRRGAKNIQYF	TRBV21-1	TRBJ2-4	-	-
TGTGCCAGCAGCTTAGAGGGCGGCGGGGAGCTGTTTTTT	CASSLEGGGELFF	TRBV11-2	TRBJ2-2	-	-
TGCGCCAGCAGCTTGGGTCTAGCGGGGAGCGGCGGTGAGCAGTTCTTC	CASSLGLAGSGGEQFF	TRBV5-1	TRBJ2-1	TRBD2	-
TGTGCCAGCAGCTTGGGGATTCTGAACCCAGGGCAGCCCCAGCATTTT	CASSLGILNPGQPQHF	TRBV5-6	TRBJ1-5	-	-
TGTGCCAGCAGCTTCGGGACTGCCCAAGAGACCCAGTACTTC	CASSFGTAQETQYF	TRBV11-2	TRBJ2-5	-	-
TGTGCCTGGAGCCGATCCGGTCCTTACGAGCAGTACTTC	CAWSRSGPYEQYF	TRBV30	TRBJ2-7	-	-
TGTGCCAGCAGGCAGGGGGTCTATGGCTACACCTTC	CASRQGVYGYTF	TRBV28	TRBJ1-2	TRBD1	-
TGTGCCAGTACGCACAGGACGAAAATTCCGAACACCGGGGAGCTGTTTTTT	CASTHRTKIPNTGELFF	TRBV19	TRBJ2-2	-	-
TGCGCCAGCAGTGAGATCGAGCGCGGTACGCAGTATTTT	CASSEIERGTQYF	TRBV10-1	TRBJ2-3	-	-
TGTGCCAGCACTCAACGAGGGGCAGAAGCTTTCTTT	CASTQRGAEAFF	TRBV6-5	TRBJ1-1	-	-
TGTGCCAGCAGTTACCCCGGGAACACTGAAGCTTTCTTT	CASSYPGNTEAFF	TRBV6-5	TRBJ1-1	-	-